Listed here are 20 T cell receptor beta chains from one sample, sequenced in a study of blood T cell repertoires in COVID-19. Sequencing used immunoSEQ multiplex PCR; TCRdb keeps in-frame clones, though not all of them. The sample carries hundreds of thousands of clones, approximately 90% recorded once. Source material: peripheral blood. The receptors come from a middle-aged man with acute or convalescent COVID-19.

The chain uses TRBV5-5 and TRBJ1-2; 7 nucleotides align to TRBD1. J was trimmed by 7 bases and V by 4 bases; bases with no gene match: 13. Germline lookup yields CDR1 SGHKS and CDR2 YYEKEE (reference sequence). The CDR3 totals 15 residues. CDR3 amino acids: CASSPLGGAVGGYTF. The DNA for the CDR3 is TGTGCCAGCAGCCCGTTAGGGGGCGCGGTGGGTGGCTACACCTTC.

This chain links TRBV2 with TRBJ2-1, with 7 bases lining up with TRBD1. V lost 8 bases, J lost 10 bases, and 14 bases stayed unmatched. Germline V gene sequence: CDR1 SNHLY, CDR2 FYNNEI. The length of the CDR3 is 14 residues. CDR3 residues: CASREGQGVLEQFF. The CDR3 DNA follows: TGTGCCAGCCGCGAAGGTCAGGGGGTATTAGAGCAGTTCTTC. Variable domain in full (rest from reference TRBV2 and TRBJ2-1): EPEVTQTPSHQVTQMGQEVILRCVPISNHLYFYWYRQILGQKVEFLVSFYNNEISEKSEIFDDQFSVERPDGSNFTLKIRSTKLEDSAMYFCASREGQGVLEQFFGPGTRLTVL.

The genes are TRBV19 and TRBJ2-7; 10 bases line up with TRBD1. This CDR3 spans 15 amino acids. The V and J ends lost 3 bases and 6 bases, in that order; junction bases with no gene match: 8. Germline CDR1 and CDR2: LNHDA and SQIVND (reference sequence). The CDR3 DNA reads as TGTGCCAGTAGTATCGGGACAGGGGTAAATCGCGAGCAGTACTTC. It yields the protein CASSIGTGVNREQYF. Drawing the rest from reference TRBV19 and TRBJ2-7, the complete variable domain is DGGITQSPKYLFRKEGQNVTLSCEQNLNHDAMYWYRQDPGQGLRLIYYSQIVNDFQKGDIAEGYSVSREKKESFPLTVTSAQKNPTAFYLCASSIGTGVNREQYFGPGTRLTVT.

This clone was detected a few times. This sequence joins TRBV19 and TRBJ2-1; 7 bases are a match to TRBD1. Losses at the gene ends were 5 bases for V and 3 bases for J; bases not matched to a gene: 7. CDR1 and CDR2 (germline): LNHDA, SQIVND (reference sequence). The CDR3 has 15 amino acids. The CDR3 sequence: CASSLNRGNYNEQFF. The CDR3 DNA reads TGTGCCAGTAGTCTCAACAGGGGCAACTACAATGAGCAGTTCTTC.

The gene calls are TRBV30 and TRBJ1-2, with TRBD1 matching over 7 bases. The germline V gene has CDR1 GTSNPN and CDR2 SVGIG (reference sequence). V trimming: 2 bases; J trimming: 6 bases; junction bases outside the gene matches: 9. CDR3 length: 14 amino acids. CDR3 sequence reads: CAWSQWVTGDGYTF. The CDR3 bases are TGTGCCTGGAGTCAATGGGTTACAGGGGATGGCTACACCTTC.

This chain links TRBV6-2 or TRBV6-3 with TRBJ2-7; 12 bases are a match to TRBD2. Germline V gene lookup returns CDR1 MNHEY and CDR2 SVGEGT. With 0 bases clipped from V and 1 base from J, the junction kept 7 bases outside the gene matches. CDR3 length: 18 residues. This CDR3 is CASSYSLGLAGRSYEQYF. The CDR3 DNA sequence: TGTGCCAGCAGTTACTCTTTGGGACTAGCGGGCCGGTCCTACGAGCAGTACTTC.

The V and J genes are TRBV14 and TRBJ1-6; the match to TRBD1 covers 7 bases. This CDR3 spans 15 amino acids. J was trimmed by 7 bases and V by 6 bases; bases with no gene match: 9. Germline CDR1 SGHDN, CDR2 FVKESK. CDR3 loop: CASRHDRAINSPLHF. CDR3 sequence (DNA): TGTGCCAGCAGACATGACAGGGCGATAAATTCACCCCTCCACTTT.

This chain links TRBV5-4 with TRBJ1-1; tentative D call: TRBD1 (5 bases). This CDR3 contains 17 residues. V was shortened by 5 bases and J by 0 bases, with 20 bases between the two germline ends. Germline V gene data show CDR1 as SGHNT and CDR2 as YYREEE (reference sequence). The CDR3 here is CASSPRGMLGMNTEAFF. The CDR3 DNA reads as TGTGCCAGCAGTCCCCGGGGGATGCTAGGGATGAACACTGAAGCTTTCTTT.

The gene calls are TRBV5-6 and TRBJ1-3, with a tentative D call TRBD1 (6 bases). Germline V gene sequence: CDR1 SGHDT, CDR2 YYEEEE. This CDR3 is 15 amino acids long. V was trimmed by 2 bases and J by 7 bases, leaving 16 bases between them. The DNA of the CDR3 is TGTGCCAGCAGCTTTCCTATCGGACAGACGAACACCATATATTTT. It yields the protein CASSFPIGQTNTIYF. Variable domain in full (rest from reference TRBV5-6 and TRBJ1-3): DAGVTQSPTHLIKTRGQQVTLRCSPKSGHDTVSWYQQALGQGPQFIFQYYEEEERQRGNFPDRFSGHQFPNYSSELNVNALLLGDSALYLCASSFPIGQTNTIYFGEGSWLTVV.

The CDR3, as DNA: TGTGCCTGGACTCGTGTGAACACCATATATTTT. Translation gives CAWTRVNTIYF. V gene TRBV30 combines with J gene TRBJ1-3; the D is unclear. The germline V gene has CDR1 GTSNPN and CDR2 SVGIG (reference sequence). Trimming pared 4 bases from V and 7 bases from J, leaving 8 bases between. CDR3 length equals 11 residues.

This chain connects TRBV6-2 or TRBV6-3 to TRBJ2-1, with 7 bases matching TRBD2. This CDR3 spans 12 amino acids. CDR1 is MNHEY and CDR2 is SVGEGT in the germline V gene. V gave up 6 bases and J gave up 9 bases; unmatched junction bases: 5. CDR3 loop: CASSRTRGEQFF. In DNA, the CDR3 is TGTGCCAGCAGCCGGACTAGAGGTGAGCAGTTCTTC.

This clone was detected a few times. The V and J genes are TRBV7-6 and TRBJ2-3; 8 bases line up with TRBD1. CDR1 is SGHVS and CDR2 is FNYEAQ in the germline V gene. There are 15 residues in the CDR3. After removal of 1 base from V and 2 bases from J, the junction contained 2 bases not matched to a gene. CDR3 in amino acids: CASSLGTGPTDTQYF. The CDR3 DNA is TGTGCCAGCAGCTTAGGGACAGGGCCCACAGATACGCAGTATTTT.

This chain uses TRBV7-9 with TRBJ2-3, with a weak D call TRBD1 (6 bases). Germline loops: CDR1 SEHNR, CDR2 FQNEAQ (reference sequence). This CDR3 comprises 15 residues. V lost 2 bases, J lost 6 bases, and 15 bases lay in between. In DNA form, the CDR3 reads TGTGCCAGCAGCTTAAAGGGACACCCTCCGGATACGCAGTATTTT. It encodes CASSLKGHPPDTQYF. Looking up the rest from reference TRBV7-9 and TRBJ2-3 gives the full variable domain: DTGVSQNPRHKITKRGQNVTFRCDPISEHNRLYWYRQTLGQGPEFLTYFQNEAQLEKSRLLSDRFSAERPKGSFSTLEIQRTEQGDSAMYLCASSLKGHPPDTQYFGPGTRLTVL.

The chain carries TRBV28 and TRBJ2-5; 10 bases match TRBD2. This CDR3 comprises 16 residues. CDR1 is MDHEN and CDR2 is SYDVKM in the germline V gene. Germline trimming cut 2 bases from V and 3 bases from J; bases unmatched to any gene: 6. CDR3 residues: CASSLGGAGGKETQYF. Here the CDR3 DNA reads TGTGCCAGCAGTTTAGGGGGAGCGGGAGGGAAAGAGACCCAGTACTTC.

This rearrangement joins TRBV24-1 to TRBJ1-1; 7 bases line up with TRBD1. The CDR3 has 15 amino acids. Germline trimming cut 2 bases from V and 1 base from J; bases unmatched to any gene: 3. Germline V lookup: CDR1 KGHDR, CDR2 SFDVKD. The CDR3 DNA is TGTGCCACCAGTGATTCGCGACAGGGGAACACTGAAGCTTTCTTT. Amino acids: CATSDSRQGNTEAFF.

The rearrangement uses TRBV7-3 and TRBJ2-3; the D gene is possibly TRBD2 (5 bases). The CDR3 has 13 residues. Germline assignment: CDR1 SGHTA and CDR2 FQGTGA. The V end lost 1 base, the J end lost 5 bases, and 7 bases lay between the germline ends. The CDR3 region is CASSLMGEDTQYF. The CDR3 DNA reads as TGTGCCAGCAGCTTAATGGGAGAAGATACGCAGTATTTT.

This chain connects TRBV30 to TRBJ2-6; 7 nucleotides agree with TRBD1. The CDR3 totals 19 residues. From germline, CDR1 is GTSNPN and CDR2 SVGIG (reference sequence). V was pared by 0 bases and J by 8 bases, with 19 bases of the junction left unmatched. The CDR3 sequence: CAWSVPVGTALLESNVLTF. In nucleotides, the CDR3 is TGTGCCTGGAGTGTACCCGTCGGGACAGCACTTTTAGAGTCCAACGTCCTGACTTTC.

This chain's CDR3 is CASSRETSGGTDTQYF. Written as DNA, the CDR3 is TGTGCCAGCAGCCGAGAGACTAGCGGCGGAACAGATACGCAGTATTTT. The rearrangement links TRBV13 to TRBJ2-3, with TRBD2 matching over 9 bases. The length of the CDR3 is 16 residues. V was clipped by 5 bases and J by 3 bases; unmatched bases: 9. Germline V lookup: CDR1 PRHDT, CDR2 FYEKMQ (reference sequence).

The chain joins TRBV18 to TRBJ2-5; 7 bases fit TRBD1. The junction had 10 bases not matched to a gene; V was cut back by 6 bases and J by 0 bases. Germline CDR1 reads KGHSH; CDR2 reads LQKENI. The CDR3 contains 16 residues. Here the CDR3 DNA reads TGTGCCAGCTCCTGGGACAGATCGGGGTACCAAGAGACCCAGTACTTC. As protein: CASSWDRSGYQETQYF. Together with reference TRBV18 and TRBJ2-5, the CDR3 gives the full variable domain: NAGVMQNPRHLVRRRGQEARLRCSPMKGHSHVYWYRQLPEEGLKFMVYLQKENIIDESGMPKERFSAEFPKEGPSILRIQQVVRGDSAAYFCASSWDRSGYQETQYFGPGTRLLVL.

The CDR3 loop is CASSKAAGGNYGYTF. CDR3 nucleotide sequence: TGTGCCAGTAGTAAGGCAGCAGGGGGCAACTATGGCTACACCTTC. The gene calls are TRBV19 and TRBJ1-2; 8 bases line up with TRBD1. From germline, CDR1 is LNHDA and CDR2 SQIVND (reference sequence). The V and J ends lost 4 bases and 2 bases, in that order; junction bases with no gene match: 6. CDR3 size: 15 residues.